The rows below give T cell receptor beta chains drawn from one sample of a study of response to subunit inactivated influenza vaccine. Each CDR3 protein gets one entry after TCRdb re-called the RT-PCR reads with MiXCR. The sample records around 580,000 distinct CDR3 sequences, 12% to 15% being singletons. The sequences come from PBMCs from blood, collected about 12 days after vaccination. The receptors originated from a man in his forties or fifties who received an inactivated influenza vaccine. The CDR3 runs from the conserved cysteine through the conserved F or W.

v_call,j_call,cdr3_aa
TRBV30,TRBJ2-7,CAWSYGTGYEQYF
TRBV2,TRBJ1-6,CASRRDSSYNSPLHF
TRBV28,TRBJ1-3,CASIESAAERDTIYF
TRBV28,TRBJ1-5,CASSEIYPYSNQPQHF
TRBV18,TRBJ1-5,CASSQGLEQPQHF
TRBV24-1,TRBJ2-7,CATSDPRAGSSYEQYF
TRBV19,TRBJ2-2,CASSIDFTGELFF
TRBV4-3,TRBJ2-1,CASSQDPTGINYNEQFF
TRBV9,TRBJ2-7,CASSVGFAGTYEQYF
TRBV12-3/TRBV12-4,TRBJ2-1,CASSTRDRGSREQFF
TRBV5-1,TRBJ2-1,CASYEGVNEQFF
TRBV7-9,TRBJ2-1,CASSLVRSSSYNEQFF
TRBV24-1,TRBJ2-1,CATSAAGLAGVRNEQFF
TRBV7-9,TRBJ2-3,CASSFGGGEADTQYF
TRBV12-3/TRBV12-4,TRBJ2-6,CASSRVPTGANVLTF
TRBV18,TRBJ2-5,CASSPTQQGFQETQYF
TRBV6-6,TRBJ2-7,CASSYGGPYEQYF
TRBV12-3/TRBV12-4,TRBJ2-2,CASSLVRVSNTGELFF
TRBV20-1,TRBJ2-1,CSARGSAGLGEQFF
TRBV20-1,TRBJ1-4,CSAPFHDGGKPFF
TRBV3-1,TRBJ1-6,CASSQEGTYNSPLHF
TRBV12-3/TRBV12-4,TRBJ2-1,CASSSLGGGYNEQFF
TRBV2,TRBJ2-1,CASSEFEWISYNEQFF
TRBV19,TRBJ1-5,CASSITNQPQHF
TRBV7-9,TRBJ2-1,CASSLAFAMNEQFF
TRBV7-2,TRBJ1-2,CASRSTRTVLNYGYTF
TRBV29-1,TRBJ2-7,CSASTDRGPYEQYF
TRBV7-2,TRBJ2-5,CASSRSTGEKETQYF
TRBV4-1,TRBJ2-5,CASSPNLGETQYF
TRBV7-8,TRBJ2-3,CASSFGGTSTDTQYF
TRBV23-1,TRBJ1-2,CASIQSGTGGNYGYTF
TRBV20-1,TRBJ2-1,CSATSGRAGDEQFF
TRBV29-1,TRBJ1-1,CSVDPGGWNTEAFF
TRBV28,TRBJ2-5,CASSSGDTKETQYF